The 26 T cell receptor beta chains in this list originate from one sample, sequenced in a study of blood T cell repertoires in COVID-19. TCRdb's table, derived via immunoSEQ multiplex PCR, lists solely in-frame clones and lacks some. Of around 250,000 clones in the sample, 90% to 95% are singletons; the top ten hold 0.95% to 1.5%. Material: PBMCs or T cells enriched from blood (not recorded which). The receptors here all came from a human donor in a cohort exposed to, infected with or recovered from COVID-19 (not recorded which). The donor label of this sample is uncertain.

The chain recombines TRBV18 with TRBJ1-5, with a possible D match to TRBD1 (5 bases). This CDR3 has 14 amino acids. In germline, CDR1 is KGHSH, CDR2 LQKENI. V lost 2 bases and J 7 bases, leaving 12 bases between the germline ends. The CDR3 DNA reads as TGTGCCAGCTCACCAGAAGGGGCCCAACAGCCCCAGCATTTT. Translated, it gives CASSPEGAQQPQHF. Drawing the rest from reference TRBV18 and TRBJ1-5, the complete variable domain is NAGVMQNPRHLVRRRGQEARLRCSPMKGHSHVYWYRQLPEEGLKFMVYLQKENIIDESGMPKERFSAEFPKEGPSILRIQQVVRGDSAAYFCASSPEGAQQPQHFGDGTRLSIL.

V usage is TRBV9 and J usage is TRBJ1-6; the D is unclear. This CDR3 is built from 15 residues. Trimming took off 5 bases at V and 1 base at J, with 10 bases between the two ends. CDR1 SGDLS and CDR2 YYNGEE come from the germline V gene. In nucleotides, the CDR3 is TGTGCCAGCAGTTTGGCGGGGTCCTATAATTCACCCCTCCACTTT. Protein product: CASSLAGSYNSPLHF.

The chain's CDR3 is CASSHTGTYNSPLHF. The DNA for the CDR3 is TGTGCCAGTAGTCACACCGGGACCTATAATTCACCCCTCCACTTT. The chain employs TRBV19 and TRBJ1-6; D is undetermined. Per germline, CDR1 LNHDA and CDR2 SQIVND (reference sequence). V gave up 5 bases and J gave up 2 bases, with 10 bases separating them. CDR3 length: 15 amino acids.

This chain links TRBV19 with TRBJ1-3; no firm D call. There are 13 residues in the CDR3. V gave up 11 bases and J gave up 0 bases, with 11 bases separating them. From germline, CDR1 is LNHDA and CDR2 SQIVND (reference sequence). The CDR3 loop reads CASKRDSGNTIYF. The CDR3 DNA follows: TGTGCCTCCAAGCGTGACTCTGGAAACACCATATATTTT.

The chain combines TRBV29-1 with TRBJ1-1; perhaps TRBD1 as D (6 bases). Looked up from germline, CDR1 is SQVTM and CDR2 is ANQGSEA. V was clipped by 6 bases and J by 9 bases, with 17 bases between them. This CDR3 contains 12 residues. The CDR3 nucleotides read TGCAGCGTGGAACAGGGAGGGGGAAAAGCTTTCTTT. Amino acids: CSVEQGGGKAFF.

This rearrangement joins TRBV5-6 to TRBJ1-1; D is undetermined. CDR3 length: 17 residues. CDR1 is SGHDT and CDR2 is YYEEEE in the germline V gene. Trimming left V 1 base short and J 5 bases short, with 21 bases between. This CDR3 is CASSLFSLNPPGTEAFF. DNA for the CDR3: TGTGCCAGCAGCTTGTTTAGCCTTAATCCCCCCGGAACTGAAGCTTTCTTT.

The chain has TRBV5-1 and TRBJ2-1, with D tentatively TRBD2 (6 bases). CDR1 is SGHRS and CDR2 is YFSETQ in the germline V gene. The CDR3 has 14 amino acids. V was shortened by 4 bases and J by 9 bases, with 17 bases between the two germline ends. CDR3 residues: CASSLPDASVEQFF. CDR3 coding DNA: TGCGCCAGCAGCCTCCCCGATGCTAGCGTTGAGCAGTTCTTC. Full variable domain (outside the CDR3, taken from reference TRBV5-1 and TRBJ2-1): KAGVTQTPRYLIKTRGQQVTLSCSPISGHRSVSWYQQTPGQGLQFLFEYFSETQRNKGNFPGRFSGRQFSNSRSEMNVSTLELGDSALYLCASSLPDASVEQFFGPGTRLTVL.

This clone was counted once. This sequence joins TRBV6-5 and TRBJ1-2, with 9 bases aligning to TRBD1. Germline V gene sequence: CDR1 MNHEY, CDR2 SVGAGI. Trimming took 6 bases from V and 8 from J; bases not matched to a gene: 10. This CDR3 contains 14 residues. The CDR3 DNA is TGTGCCAGCAGGACATCGGGACAGGGTTCGGGCTACACCTTC. It is translated as CASRTSGQGSGYTF.

The chain carries TRBV2 and TRBJ1-4; D unresolved. The CDR3 has 15 amino acids. The ends were cut back, 7 bases at V and 8 bases at J, with 20 bases in the middle. CDR1 and CDR2 from the germline V gene are SNHLY and FYNNEI. The CDR3 DNA reads TGTGCCAGCACCCCGGGGTACGACCCACCCGAAAAACTGTTTTTT. It is translated as CASTPGYDPPEKLFF.

The chain recombines TRBV11-2 with TRBJ2-3, with 9 nucleotides matching TRBD2. V was pared by 0 bases and J by 6 bases, with 7 bases of the junction left unmatched. The length of the CDR3 is 16 residues. The germline V gene encodes CDR1 SGHAT and CDR2 FQNNGV. The CDR3 DNA reads as TGTGCCAGCAGCTTAGAAATAGCGGGGGCCGGGGATACGCAGTATTTT. The encoded protein is CASSLEIAGAGDTQYF.

This chain connects TRBV7-2 to TRBJ2-7; D is ambiguous. From germline, CDR1 is SGHTA and CDR2 FQGNSA. The CDR3 runs 12 residues. V shed 2 bases and J shed 7 bases, with 9 bases lying between them. CDR3 nucleotides: TGTGCCAGCAGCTTAAACTTCGAAGAGCAGTACTTC. This encodes CASSLNFEEQYF.

The chain recombines TRBV7-2 with TRBJ1-5, with D perhaps matching TRBD1 (5 bases). The CDR3 is 15 amino acids. Trimming shortened V by 6 bases and J by 1 base, and 13 bases separated the two germline ends. The germline gives CDR1 SGHTA, CDR2 FQGNSA. The CDR3 loop is CASSPGQWSNQPQHF. Here the CDR3 DNA reads TGTGCCAGCAGTCCTGGACAATGGAGCAATCAGCCCCAGCATTTT.

The chain combines TRBV3-1 (or the pseudogene TRBV3-2) with TRBJ2-5, with TRBD2 matching 7 bases. From germline, CDR1 is LGHDT and CDR2 YNNKEL (reference sequence). V lost 6 bases, J lost 5 bases, and 9 bases stayed unmatched. This CDR3 comprises 14 residues. The CDR3 DNA reads TGTGCCAGCAGTCCGGGACTACAGGCCGAGACCCAGTACTTC. It is translated as CASSPGLQAETQYF.

CDR3: CASTPTWANSPLHF. The DNA of the CDR3 is TGTGCCAGCACCCCGACATGGGCCAATTCACCCCTCCACTTT. The gene calls are TRBV7-2 and TRBJ1-6; D is undetermined. The CDR3 has 14 amino acids. The germline V gene has CDR1 SGHTA and CDR2 FQGNSA. The V end was cut by 7 bases, the J end by 7 bases, with 14 bases between.

The chain is built from TRBV5-4 and TRBJ2-5, with a possible D match to TRBD1 (6 bases). Germline V gene sequence: CDR1 SGHNT, CDR2 YYREEE (reference sequence). V lost 1 base and J 4 bases, leaving 11 bases between the germline ends. The CDR3 runs to 14 residues. CDR3: CASSLKRGRETQYF. CDR3 in DNA: TGTGCCAGCAGCTTGAAGAGGGGGAGAGAGACCCAGTACTTC.

Worth noting for this clone: The same CDR3 is also encoded by other DNA sequences in this sample. The chain is built from TRBV5-1 and TRBJ1-2; a possible D gene is TRBD1 (6 bases). The CDR3 extends over 14 amino acids. Germline V CDR1 and CDR2: SGHRS, YFSETQ. With 0 bases removed from V and 0 bases from J, the gap between germline ends came to 6 bases. CDR3: CASSLGQANYGYTF. CDR3 nucleotides: TGCGCCAGCAGCTTGGGACAGGCTAACTATGGCTACACCTTC.

CDR3 sequence (DNA): TGTGCCAGTAGTACGCCGGCAGGACGGGGTGAGCAGTTCTTC. Its protein is CASSTPAGRGEQFF. The chain is built from TRBV19 and TRBJ2-1; D may be TRBD2 (5 bases). V was pared by 4 bases and J by 9 bases, with 16 bases between. CDR1 and CDR2 (germline): LNHDA, SQIVND (reference sequence). The CDR3 is 14 amino acids.

The CDR3 region has the DNA TGTGCCAGCAGCTTAGAGGACAGCTCTGGAAACACCATATATTTT. It codes for CASSLEDSSGNTIYF. The J gene is TRBJ1-3, the V gene TRBV11-2, with a weak D call TRBD1 (6 bases). There are 15 residues in the CDR3. Deletions cut 0 bases from V and 0 bases from J, with 6 bases between. Germline V CDR1 and CDR2: SGHAT, FQNNGV.

The chain joins TRBV7-9 to TRBJ1-6, with a possible D match to TRBD1 (5 bases). The V end was cut by 0 bases, the J end by 6 bases, with 9 bases between. This CDR3 has 15 residues. From germline, CDR1 is SEHNR and CDR2 FQNEAQ (reference sequence). The CDR3 DNA is TGTGCCAGCAGCTTAGCCCAGACAGCTAATTCACCCCTCCACTTT. This codes for CASSLAQTANSPLHF. Supplemented by reference TRBV7-9 and TRBJ1-6, the full variable domain reads DTGVSQNPRHKITKRGQNVTFRCDPISEHNRLYWYRQTLGQGPEFLTYFQNEAQLEKSRLLSDRFSAERPKGSFSTLEIQRTEQGDSAMYLCASSLAQTANSPLHFGNGTRLTVT.

V gene TRBV6-5 combines with J gene TRBJ2-7, with D hard to call. V was pared by 0 bases and J by 5 bases, with 8 bases between. The CDR3 has 13 amino acids. Germline V gene sequence: CDR1 MNHEY, CDR2 SVGAGI. In DNA form, the CDR3 reads TGTGCCAGCAGTTACTCTATCCAGGACGAGCAGTACTTC. Translation: CASSYSIQDEQYF.

V is TRBV10-3 and J is TRBJ2-5; a possible D gene is TRBD1 (5 bases). Germline V gene sequence: CDR1 ENHRY, CDR2 SYGVKD. The V gene lost 2 bases and the J gene lost 4 bases, with 8 bases spanning the gap. The CDR3 consists of 13 residues. The chain's CDR3 is CAISEAGRETQYF. The CDR3 region has the DNA TGTGCCATCAGTGAGGCAGGGCGAGAGACCCAGTACTTC.

This chain links TRBV19 with TRBJ1-1; D is ambiguous. Trimming pared 4 bases from V and 4 bases from J, leaving 10 bases between. The germline gives CDR1 LNHDA, CDR2 SQIVND (reference sequence). CDR3 length: 13 residues. This CDR3 is CASSKLRGTEAFF. CDR3 bases: TGTGCCAGTAGTAAGTTACGGGGCACTGAAGCTTTCTTT.

This clone was observed a single time. The chain joins TRBV24-1 to TRBJ2-1; the match to TRBD2 covers 8 bases. The trim removed 4 bases at V and 5 bases at J, leaving 6 bases unmatched. Germline values: CDR1 KGHDR, CDR2 SFDVKD. This CDR3 region has 15 residues. CDR3 coding DNA: TGTGCCACCAGTGAGGTAGCGGGGATTAACAATGAGCAGTTCTTC. It encodes CATSEVAGINNEQFF.

J is TRBJ2-5 and V is TRBV30, with D possibly TRBD1 on 6 matching bases. V lost 0 bases, J lost 6 bases, and 14 bases lay in between. Per germline, CDR1 GTSNPN and CDR2 SVGIG (reference sequence). The CDR3 is 14 residues long. As DNA, the CDR3 is TGTGCCTGGAGTGTACTTGGGACATCGAAGACCCAGTACTTC. Protein sequence: CAWSVLGTSKTQYF.

The gene calls are TRBV6-5 and TRBJ1-3; tentative D call: TRBD1 (5 bases). From germline, CDR1 is MNHEY and CDR2 SVGAGI. The CDR3 consists of 13 residues. Trimming cost V 4 bases and J 4 bases, with 8 bases left between them. The CDR3 coding sequence is TGTGCCAGCAGTTCAGGGTTAGGAAACACCATATATTTT. Translating it yields CASSSGLGNTIYF.

J is TRBJ2-3 and V is TRBV9; 11 bases line up with TRBD2. V shed 1 base and J 1 base; nucleotides not matched to a gene: 14. CDR3 length equals 20 residues. Germline values: CDR1 SGDLS, CDR2 YYNGEE. CDR3 bases: TGTGCCAGCAGCGTACACCCCGCGGGAATAGCGGGGGGGGGCACAGATACGCAGTATTTT. Translation: CASSVHPAGIAGGGTDTQYF.